This TCR beta chain was documented in a study of shared clonotypes between healthy human individuals. Remarks on this clone: Its antigen is as yet unknown.

TCRdb keeps only in-frame clones here, not all; method: immunoSEQ multiplex PCR. The sample includes approximately 2.3 million clones, 85% to 95% of them seen just once. General observations from the study: Rarefaction revealed incomplete sorted-subset sequencing despite large depth.

The CDR3 is made up of 16 amino acids. The specimen was naive CD4+ T cells from PBMCs. Subset denoted: CD45RA+ positively selected. The sequence was obtained from a man between 18 and 35 years old in good health. Some clones in this sample may be carry-over from other donors' samples. The chain uses TRBV21-1 and TRBJ1-1; the table's TRBD1 call for D was not verified on the DNA. TRBV21-1 is given as a pseudogene. CDR3 coding DNA: TGTGCCAGCAGCAATGAGGGACAGGGTGAGCACACTGAAGCTTTCTTT. This codes for CASSNEGQGEHTEAFF.